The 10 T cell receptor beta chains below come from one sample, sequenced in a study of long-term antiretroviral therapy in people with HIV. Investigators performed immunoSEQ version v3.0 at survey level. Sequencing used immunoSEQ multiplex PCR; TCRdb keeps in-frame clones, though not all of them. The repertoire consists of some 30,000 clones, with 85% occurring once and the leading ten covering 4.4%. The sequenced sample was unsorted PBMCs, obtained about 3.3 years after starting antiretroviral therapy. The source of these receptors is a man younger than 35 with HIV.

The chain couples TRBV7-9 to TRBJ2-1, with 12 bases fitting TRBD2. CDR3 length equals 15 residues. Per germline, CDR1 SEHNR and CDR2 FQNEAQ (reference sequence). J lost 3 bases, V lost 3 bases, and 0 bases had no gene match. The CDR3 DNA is TGTGCCAGCAGCTTGACTAGCGGGGGCTACAATGAGCAGTTCTTC. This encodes CASSLTSGGYNEQFF.

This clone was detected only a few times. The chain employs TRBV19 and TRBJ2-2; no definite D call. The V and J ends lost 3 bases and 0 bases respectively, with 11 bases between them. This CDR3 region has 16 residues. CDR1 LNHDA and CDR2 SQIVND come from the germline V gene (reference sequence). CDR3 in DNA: TGTGCCAGTAGTATGAGGACGGCTACGAACACCGGGGAGCTGTTTTTT. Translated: CASSMRTATNTGELFF.

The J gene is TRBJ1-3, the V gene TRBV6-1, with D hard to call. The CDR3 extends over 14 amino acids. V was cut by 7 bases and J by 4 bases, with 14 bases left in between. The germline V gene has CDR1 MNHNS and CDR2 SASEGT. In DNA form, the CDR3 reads TGTGCCAGCACCTTAGATCCTCTGGGAAACACCATATATTTT. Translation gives CASTLDPLGNTIYF.

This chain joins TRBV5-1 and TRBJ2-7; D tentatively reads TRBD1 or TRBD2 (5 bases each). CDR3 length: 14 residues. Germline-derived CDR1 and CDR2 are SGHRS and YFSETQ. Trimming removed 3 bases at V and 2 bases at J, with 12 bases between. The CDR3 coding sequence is TGCGCCAGCAGCTCCTCCGGGACGACCTACGAGCAGTACTTC. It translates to CASSSSGTTYEQYF.

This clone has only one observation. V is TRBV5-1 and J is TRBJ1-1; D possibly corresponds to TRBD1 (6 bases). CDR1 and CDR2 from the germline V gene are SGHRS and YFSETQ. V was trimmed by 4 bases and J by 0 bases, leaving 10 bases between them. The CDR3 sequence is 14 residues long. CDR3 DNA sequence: TGCGCCAGCAGCAACGGACAGATGAACACTGAAGCTTTCTTT. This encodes CASSNGQMNTEAFF.

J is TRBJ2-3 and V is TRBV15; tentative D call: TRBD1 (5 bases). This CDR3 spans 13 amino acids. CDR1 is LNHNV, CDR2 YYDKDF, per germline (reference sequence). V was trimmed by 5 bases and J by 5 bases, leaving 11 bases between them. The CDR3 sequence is CATSLGEGDTQYF. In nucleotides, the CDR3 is TGTGCCACCAGCTTAGGGGAAGGAGATACGCAGTATTTT.

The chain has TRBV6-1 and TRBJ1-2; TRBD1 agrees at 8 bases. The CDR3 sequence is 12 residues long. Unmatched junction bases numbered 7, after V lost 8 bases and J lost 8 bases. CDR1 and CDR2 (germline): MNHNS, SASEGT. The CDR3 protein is CASGWTGLGYTF. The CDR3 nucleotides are TGTGCCAGCGGGTGGACAGGGCTAGGCTACACCTTC.

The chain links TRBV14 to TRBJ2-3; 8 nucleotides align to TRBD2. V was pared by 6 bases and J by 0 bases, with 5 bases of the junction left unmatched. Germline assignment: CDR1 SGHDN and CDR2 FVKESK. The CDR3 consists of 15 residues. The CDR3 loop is CASRATSESTDTQYF. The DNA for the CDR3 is TGTGCCAGCAGAGCGACTAGCGAGAGCACAGATACGCAGTATTTT.

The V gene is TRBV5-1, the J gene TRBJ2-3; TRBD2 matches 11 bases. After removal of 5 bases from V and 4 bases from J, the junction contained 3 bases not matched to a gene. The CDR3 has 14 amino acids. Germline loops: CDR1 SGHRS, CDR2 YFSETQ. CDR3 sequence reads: CASRTSGDSDTQYF. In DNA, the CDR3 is TGCGCCAGCAGGACTAGCGGGGACTCAGATACGCAGTATTTT.

CDR3 loop: CASSVGTHTEAFF. DNA for the CDR3: TGTGCCAGCAGCGTCGGGACACACACTGAAGCTTTCTTT. The gene calls are TRBV9 and TRBJ1-1; D may be TRBD1 (6 bases). From germline, CDR1 is SGDLS and CDR2 YYNGEE. There are 13 residues in the CDR3. V was pared by 2 bases and J by 3 bases, with 8 bases between.